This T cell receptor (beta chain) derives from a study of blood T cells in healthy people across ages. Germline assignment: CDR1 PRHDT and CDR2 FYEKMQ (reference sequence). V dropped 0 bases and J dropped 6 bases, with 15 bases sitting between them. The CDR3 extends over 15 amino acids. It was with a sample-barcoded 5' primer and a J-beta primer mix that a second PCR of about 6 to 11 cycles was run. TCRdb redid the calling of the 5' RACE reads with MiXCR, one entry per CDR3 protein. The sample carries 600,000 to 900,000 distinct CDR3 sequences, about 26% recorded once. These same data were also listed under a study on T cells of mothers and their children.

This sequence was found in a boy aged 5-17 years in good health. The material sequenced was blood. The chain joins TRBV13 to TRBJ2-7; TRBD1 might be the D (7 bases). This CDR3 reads CASSLGSRGAGEQYF. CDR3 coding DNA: TGTGCCAGCAGCTTAGGCTCCAGGGGGGCCGGCGAGCAGTACTTC.